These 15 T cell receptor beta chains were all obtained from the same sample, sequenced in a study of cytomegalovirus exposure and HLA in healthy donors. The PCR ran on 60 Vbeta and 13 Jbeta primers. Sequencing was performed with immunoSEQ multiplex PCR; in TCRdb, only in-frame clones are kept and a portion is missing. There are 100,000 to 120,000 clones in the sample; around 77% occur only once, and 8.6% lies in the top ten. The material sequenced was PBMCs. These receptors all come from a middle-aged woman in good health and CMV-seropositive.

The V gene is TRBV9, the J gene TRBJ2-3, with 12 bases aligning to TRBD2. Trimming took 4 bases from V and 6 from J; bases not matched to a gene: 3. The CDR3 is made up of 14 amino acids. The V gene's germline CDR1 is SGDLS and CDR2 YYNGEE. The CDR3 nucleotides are TGTGCCAGCAGCTCTAGCGGGAGGGCCGATACGCAGTATTTT. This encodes CASSSSGRADTQYF.

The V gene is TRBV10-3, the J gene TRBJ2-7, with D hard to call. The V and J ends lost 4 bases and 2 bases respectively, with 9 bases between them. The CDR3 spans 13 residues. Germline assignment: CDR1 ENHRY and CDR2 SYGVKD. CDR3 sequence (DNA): TGTGCCATCAGTGTTCAAAGCCCCTACGAGCAGTACTTC. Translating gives CAISVQSPYEQYF.

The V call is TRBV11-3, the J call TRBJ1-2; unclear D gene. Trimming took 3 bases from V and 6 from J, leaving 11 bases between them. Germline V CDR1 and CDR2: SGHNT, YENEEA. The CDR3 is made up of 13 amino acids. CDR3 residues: CASSFPGGDGYTF. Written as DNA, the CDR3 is TGTGCCAGCAGCTTCCCAGGAGGAGATGGCTACACCTTC.

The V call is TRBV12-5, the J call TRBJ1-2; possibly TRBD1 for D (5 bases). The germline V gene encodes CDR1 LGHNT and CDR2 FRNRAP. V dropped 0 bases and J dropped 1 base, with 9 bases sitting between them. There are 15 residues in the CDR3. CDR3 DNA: TGTGCTAGTGGTTTGGTACCGGGGGTTAACTATGGCTACACCTTC. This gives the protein CASGLVPGVNYGYTF.

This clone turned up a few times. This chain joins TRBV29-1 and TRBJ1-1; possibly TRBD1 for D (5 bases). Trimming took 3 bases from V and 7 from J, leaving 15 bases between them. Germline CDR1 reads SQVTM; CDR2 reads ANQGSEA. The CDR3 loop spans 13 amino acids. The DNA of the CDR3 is TGCAGCGTTGACCCCACCCAGGGCCGTGAAGCTTTCTTT. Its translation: CSVDPTQGREAFF.

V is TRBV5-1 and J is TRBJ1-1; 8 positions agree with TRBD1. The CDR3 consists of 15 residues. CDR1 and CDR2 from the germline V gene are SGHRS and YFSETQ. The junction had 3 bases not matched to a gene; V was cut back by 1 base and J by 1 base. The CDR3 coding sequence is TGCGCCAGCAGCTTGCTGGGACAGGCGAACACTGAAGCTTTCTTT. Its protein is CASSLLGQANTEAFF.

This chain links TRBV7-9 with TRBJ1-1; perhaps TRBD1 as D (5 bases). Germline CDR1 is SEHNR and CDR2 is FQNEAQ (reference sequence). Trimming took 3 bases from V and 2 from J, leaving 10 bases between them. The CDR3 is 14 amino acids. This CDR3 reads CASSLQGGNTEAFF. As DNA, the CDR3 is TGTGCCAGCAGCTTGCAGGGAGGAAACACTGAAGCTTTCTTT.

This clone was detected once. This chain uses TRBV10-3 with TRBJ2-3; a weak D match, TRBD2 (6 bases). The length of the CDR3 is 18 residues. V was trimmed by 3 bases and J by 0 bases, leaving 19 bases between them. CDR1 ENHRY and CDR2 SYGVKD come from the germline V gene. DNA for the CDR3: TGTGCCATCAGTGACACACGGGACTTCATCTCTAGCACAGATACGCAGTATTTT. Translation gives CAISDTRDFISSTDTQYF.

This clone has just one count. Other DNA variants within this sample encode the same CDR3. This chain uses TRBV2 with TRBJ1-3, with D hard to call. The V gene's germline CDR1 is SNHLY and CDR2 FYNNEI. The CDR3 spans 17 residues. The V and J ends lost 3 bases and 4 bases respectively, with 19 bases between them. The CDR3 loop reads CASSDFLYGPQGNTIYF. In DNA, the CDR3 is TGTGCCAGCAGTGACTTCCTGTATGGCCCGCAGGGAAACACCATATATTTT.

CDR3: CASSLDGRGGGYTF. CDR3 nucleotides: TGTGCCAGCAGCTTGGACGGGCGCGGGGGTGGCTACACCTTC. This chain joins TRBV5-4 and TRBJ1-2; D might be TRBD1 (5 bases). This CDR3 is 14 amino acids long. Germline assignment: CDR1 SGHNT and CDR2 YYREEE (reference sequence). Trimming pared 0 bases from V and 7 bases from J, leaving 13 bases between.

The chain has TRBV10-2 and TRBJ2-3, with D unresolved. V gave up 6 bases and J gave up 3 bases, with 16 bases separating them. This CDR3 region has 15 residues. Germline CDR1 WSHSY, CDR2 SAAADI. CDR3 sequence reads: CASRLQDIGTDTQYF. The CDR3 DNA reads TGCGCCAGCAGGCTCCAGGATATTGGGACAGATACGCAGTATTTT.

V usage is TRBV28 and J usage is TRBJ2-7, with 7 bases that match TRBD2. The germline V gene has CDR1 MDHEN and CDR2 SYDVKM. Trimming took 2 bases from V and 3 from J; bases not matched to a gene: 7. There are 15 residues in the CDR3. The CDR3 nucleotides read TGTGCCAGCAGTTTAACCGCCTCGGGGGGCTACGAGCAGTACTTC. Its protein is CASSLTASGGYEQYF.

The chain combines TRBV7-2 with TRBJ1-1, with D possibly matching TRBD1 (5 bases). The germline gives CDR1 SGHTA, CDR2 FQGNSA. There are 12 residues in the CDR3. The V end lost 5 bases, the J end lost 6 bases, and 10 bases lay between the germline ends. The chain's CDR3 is CASSRGLSEAFF. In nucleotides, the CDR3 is TGTGCCAGCAGCCGGGGACTTTCTGAAGCTTTCTTT.

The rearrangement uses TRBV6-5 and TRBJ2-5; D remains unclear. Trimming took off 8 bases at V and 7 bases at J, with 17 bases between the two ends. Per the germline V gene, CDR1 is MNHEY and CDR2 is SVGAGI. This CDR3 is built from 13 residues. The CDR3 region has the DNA TGTGCCAGCCGCGCAACCCGCGGCGGGACCCAGTACTTC. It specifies CASRATRGGTQYF.

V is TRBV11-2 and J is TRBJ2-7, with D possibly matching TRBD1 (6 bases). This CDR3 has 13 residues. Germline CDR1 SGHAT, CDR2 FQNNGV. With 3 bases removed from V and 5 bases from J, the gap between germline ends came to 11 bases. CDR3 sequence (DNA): TGTGCCAGCAGCTTGGGGGCAGGGGACGAGCAGTACTTC. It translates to CASSLGAGDEQYF. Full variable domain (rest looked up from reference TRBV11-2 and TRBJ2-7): EAGVAQSPRYKIIEKRQSVAFWCNPISGHATLYWYQQILGQGPKLLIQFQNNGVVDDSQLPKDRFSAERLKGVDSTLKIQPAKLEDSAVYLCASSLGAGDEQYFGPGTRLTVT.